Each of the 27 T cell receptor beta chains below was sequenced from the same sample in a study of T-cell reconstitution after alpha-beta-depleted transplantation in children. Using unique molecular identifiers, the investigators prepared the TCRbeta library. MiXCR was run by TCRdb on the PCR reads, yielding one entry per CDR3 protein. The sample contains 65,000 to 85,000 distinct CDR3 sequences, roughly a tenth of which appear only once. The sample in question was PBMCs, obtained before TCRalphabeta/CD19-depleted stem cell transplant. The source is a boy between 5 and 17 years old with acute myeloid leukemia, due to receive a stem cell transplant.

This clonotype was picked up many times. Its ends do not fully match the called genes, so a read error is possible. This chain uses TRBV12-3 or TRBV12-4 with TRBJ2-5; 14 bases fit TRBD2. The CDR3 contains 13 residues. The CDR3 spells CASSLGTSGRMDF. The CDR3 nucleotides are TGTGCCAGCAGTTTAGGGACTAGCGGGAGGATGGACTTC.

This clonotype was counted many times. The chain uses TRBV20-1 and TRBJ2-7, with a weak D call TRBD1 (6 bases). The germline V gene has CDR1 DFQATT and CDR2 SNEGSKA (reference sequence). The CDR3 loop spans 12 amino acids. CDR3 sequence reads: CSARVWGRGENV. The DNA of the CDR3 is TGCAGTGCTAGAGTCTGGGGCAGGGGAGAGAACGTC.

This clonotype was seen at least ten times. The genes are TRBV29-1 and TRBJ2-7, with TRBD2 matching 11 bases. From germline, CDR1 is SQVTM and CDR2 ANQGSEA. The CDR3 has 14 amino acids. V was pared by 4 bases and J by 7 bases, with 9 bases of the junction left unmatched. CDR3 bases: TGCAGCGTTGGTATAGCGGGAGGGCCCGGTGAGCAGTACTTC. It specifies CSVGIAGGPGEQYF.

This clonotype has a count of ten or more. The CDR3 spells CASRSVGSNQPQHF. In DNA form, the CDR3 reads TGTGCCAGCAGGAGTGTGGGTAGCAATCAGCCCCAGCATTTT. The rearrangement uses TRBV6-1 and TRBJ1-5; no definite D call. Trimming left V 6 bases short and J 0 bases short, with 9 bases between. CDR3 size: 14 residues. Per germline, CDR1 MNHNS and CDR2 SASEGT.

This clonotype was observed many times. CDR3 amino acids: CSARGTGGFAGYTF. The CDR3 nucleotides read TGCAGTGCTAGAGGGACAGGGGGCTTCGCTGGCTACACCTTC. This sequence joins TRBV20-1 and TRBJ1-2; TRBD1 matches 11 bases. The CDR3 has 14 residues. V trimming: 1 base; J trimming: 7 bases; junction bases outside the gene matches: 5. CDR1 and CDR2 from the germline V gene are DFQATT and SNEGSKA (reference sequence).

This clonotype was recorded at least ten times. This chain uses TRBV4-1 with TRBJ1-1; D is unclear. V lost 3 bases to trimming and J lost 1 base, with 9 bases between them. Germline lookup yields CDR1 MGHRA and CDR2 YSYEKL. The CDR3 length is 14 residues. The CDR3 reads CASSQEEGNTEAFF. CDR3 nucleotide sequence: TGCGCCAGCAGCCAGGAGGAGGGGAACACTGAAGCTTTCTTT.

The V gene is TRBV24-1, the J gene TRBJ2-7, with unresolved D. CDR3 length equals 15 residues. V lost 3 bases and J lost 5, with 16 bases in between. Germline V CDR1 and CDR2: KGHDR, SFDVKD. The CDR3 bases are TGTGCCACCAGTGATAAAGGCAGAGAACGTGACGAGCAGTACTTC. This encodes CATSDKGRERDEQYF.

This clonotype was observed many times. This rearrangement joins TRBV12-3 or TRBV12-4 to TRBJ1-5; no reliable D call. The length of the CDR3 is 15 residues. Trimming removed 2 bases at V and 1 base at J, with 9 bases between. The CDR3 DNA follows: TGTGCCAGCAGTTTATTACGGCCGAGCAATCAGCCCCAGCATTTT. It translates to CASSLLRPSNQPQHF.

This clonotype has at least ten counts. The rearrangement uses TRBV15 and TRBJ2-2; weak D call: TRBD1 (5 bases). Germline lookup yields CDR1 LNHNV and CDR2 YYDKDF (reference sequence). The CDR3 loop spans 14 amino acids. V shed 0 bases and J shed 6 bases, with 8 bases lying between them. The CDR3 here is CATSRDRRAGELFF. CDR3 sequence (DNA): TGTGCCACCAGCAGAGATCGCAGGGCCGGGGAGCTGTTTTTT.

This clonotype was counted a few times. The chain links TRBV19 to TRBJ1-2; 7 nucleotides line up with TRBD1. CDR1 and CDR2 from the germline V gene are LNHDA and SQIVND (reference sequence). V shed 7 bases, J shed 4 bases, and the junction held 9 bases outside the gene matches. This CDR3 contains 14 residues. CDR3 amino acids: CASTEGGQIYGYTF. The DNA of the CDR3 is TGTGCCAGTACCGAGGGGGGACAGATCTATGGCTACACCTTC.

The rearrangement uses TRBV20-1 and TRBJ1-1; tentative D call: TRBD1 (5 bases). The CDR3 spans 17 residues. Trimming took 0 bases from V and 0 from J, leaving 17 bases between them. Germline CDR1 DFQATT, CDR2 SNEGSKA (reference sequence). CDR3 region: CSARDQPGGPLNTEAFF. For the CDR3, the DNA is TGCAGTGCTAGAGACCAGCCCGGGGGACCGTTGAACACTGAAGCTTTCTTT.

This clonotype showed up just a few times. The rearrangement uses TRBV12-3 or TRBV12-4 and TRBJ2-4; D ambiguous. Trimming cost V 3 bases and J 0 bases, with 3 bases left between them. The CDR3 runs 13 residues. The CDR3 DNA reads TGTGCCAGCAGTTTTATAGCCAAAAACATTCAGTACTTC. It encodes CASSFIAKNIQYF.

The chain carries TRBV12-3 or TRBV12-4 and TRBJ1-2, with a possible D match to TRBD1 (5 bases). The CDR3 extends over 14 amino acids. The V and J ends lost 6 bases and 3 bases respectively, with 14 bases between them. The CDR3 region is CASSGDLPDYGYTF. For the CDR3, the DNA is TGTGCCAGCAGCGGGGACCTCCCTGACTATGGCTACACCTTC.

This clonotype was counted at least ten times. The J gene is TRBJ2-2, the V gene TRBV7-3, with D maybe TRBD2 (5 bases). The CDR3 spans 15 residues. V was trimmed by 1 base and J by 2 bases, leaving 8 bases between them. In germline, CDR1 is SGHTA, CDR2 FQGTGA. The CDR3 loop reads CASSLRGSNTGELFF. The CDR3 region has the DNA TGTGCCAGCAGCTTAAGAGGGAGCAACACCGGGGAGCTGTTTTTT. The full variable domain, rest sourced from reference TRBV7-3 and TRBJ2-2, is GAGVSQTPSNKVTEKGKYVELRCDPISGHTALYWYRQSLGQGPEFLIYFQGTGAADDSGLPNDRFFAVRPEGSVSTLKIQRTERGDSAVYLCASSLRGSNTGELFFGEGSRLTVL.

This clonotype showed up many times. The chain joins TRBV12-3 or TRBV12-4 to TRBJ2-7, with no clear D. This CDR3 has 13 amino acids. The V and J ends lost 2 bases and 3 bases respectively, with 8 bases between them. CDR3 sequence: CASSLTADYEQYF. DNA of the CDR3: TGTGCCAGCAGTTTAACGGCAGACTACGAGCAGTACTTC.

At least ten counts were recorded for this clonotype. The V call is TRBV7-9, the J call TRBJ2-5; D uncertain. The V end lost 3 bases, the J end lost 4 bases, and 12 bases lay between the germline ends. The germline V gene has CDR1 SEHNR and CDR2 FQNEAQ (reference sequence). CDR3 length: 14 amino acids. The CDR3 is CASSFGSWGETQYF. Written as DNA, the CDR3 is TGTGCCAGCAGCTTTGGTAGTTGGGGAGAGACCCAGTACTTC.

There are many counts of this clonotype. The chain joins TRBV3-1 to TRBJ2-5; a possible D gene is TRBD2 (6 bases). The CDR3 has 15 residues. Per the germline V gene, CDR1 is LGHDT and CDR2 is YNNKEL (reference sequence). Trimming pared 5 bases from V and 5 bases from J, leaving 18 bases between. The CDR3 sequence: CASSGRDFLRETQYF. The CDR3 coding sequence is TGTGCCAGCAGCGGACGGGACTTTCTTAGGGAGACCCAGTACTTC.

This clonotype showed up many times. The chain uses TRBV7-2 and TRBJ2-3, with D maybe TRBD1 (5 bases). This CDR3 spans 16 amino acids. The germline V gene has CDR1 SGHTA and CDR2 FQGNSA. Trimming pared 1 base from V and 1 base from J, leaving 12 bases between. The CDR3 bases are TGTGCCAGCAGCTTAGGTATTGGCAGGGGCACAGATACGCAGTATTTT. This codes for CASSLGIGRGTDTQYF.

There are many counts of this clonotype. The rearrangement links TRBV20-1 to TRBJ2-7; possibly TRBD1 or TRBD2 for D (5 bases each). This CDR3 spans 14 amino acids. Germline CDR1 is DFQATT and CDR2 is SNEGSKA (reference sequence). Trimming shortened V by 4 bases and J by 1 base, and 14 bases separated the two germline ends. CDR3 nucleotide sequence: TGCAGTGCTACCGCTCCGGGACCATCCTACGAGCAGTACTTC. This codes for CSATAPGPSYEQYF.

This clonotype was counted ten times or more. The V gene is TRBV30, the J gene TRBJ2-1; D is uncertain. This CDR3 is 10 amino acids long. V was shortened by 1 base and J by 6 bases, with 1 base between the two germline ends. Germline CDR1 reads GTSNPN; CDR2 reads SVGIG (reference sequence). The CDR3 nucleotides read TGTGCCTGGAGTGCCAATGAGCAGTTCTTC. It yields the protein CAWSANEQFF.

This clonotype was counted ten times or more. The chain employs TRBV28 and TRBJ1-5; D is undetermined. This CDR3 spans 12 amino acids. V shed 3 bases and J shed 7 bases, with 7 bases lying between them. CDR1 is MDHEN, CDR2 SYDVKM, per germline. The CDR3 here is CASSLSKQPQHF. In nucleotides, the CDR3 is TGTGCCAGCAGTTTGTCTAAACAGCCCCAGCATTTT. Full variable domain (remainder filled in from reference TRBV28 and TRBJ1-5): DVKVTQSSRYLVKRTGEKVFLECVQDMDHENMFWYRQDPGLGLRLIYFSYDVKMKEKGDIPEGYSVSREKKERFSLILESASTNQTSMYLCASSLSKQPQHFGDGTRLSIL.

This rearrangement joins TRBV5-6 to TRBJ2-5; possibly TRBD2 for D (6 bases). This CDR3 has 16 amino acids. Trimming stripped 4 bases from V and 1 base from J, with 17 bases between. Germline values: CDR1 SGHDT, CDR2 YYEEEE. CDR3 nucleotide sequence: TGTGCCAGCAGCCTAGGCACTAGCCGACGCCAAGAGACCCAGTACTTC. It yields the protein CASSLGTSRRQETQYF.

This clonotype was detected ten times or more. V is TRBV29-1 and J is TRBJ1-2, with 9 bases identical to TRBD1. Looked up from germline, CDR1 is SQVTM and CDR2 is ANQGSEA. Trimming removed 5 bases from V and 3 bases from J; junction bases left unmatched: 4. The CDR3 totals 13 residues. CDR3: CSVSGTGYYGYTF. As DNA, the CDR3 is TGCAGCGTTTCCGGGACAGGGTACTATGGCTACACCTTC.

There are many counts of this clonotype. This sequence joins TRBV7-2 and TRBJ2-5; D is ambiguous. The CDR3 is 13 residues long. The V end lost 6 bases, the J end lost 5 bases, and 13 bases lay between the germline ends. CDR1 is SGHTA and CDR2 is FQGNSA in the germline V gene. CDR3 DNA: TGTGCCAGCAGATCACCACCAATGGAGACCCAGTACTTC. Its translation: CASRSPPMETQYF. The entire variable domain, with the rest obtained from reference TRBV7-2 and TRBJ2-5, is as follows: GAGVSQSPSNKVTEKGKDVELRCDPISGHTALYWYRQSLGQGLEFLIYFQGNSAPDKSGLPSDRFSAERTGGSVSTLTIQRTQQEDSAVYLCASRSPPMETQYFGPGTRLLVL.

There are many counts of this clonotype. The chain recombines TRBV20-1 with TRBJ2-1; 14 nucleotides agree with TRBD2. This CDR3 region has 15 residues. Looked up from germline, CDR1 is DFQATT and CDR2 is SNEGSKA (reference sequence). V lost 5 bases and J lost 8; bases outside the gene matches: 8. This CDR3 reads CSAPRLAGGPHEQFF. DNA of the CDR3: TGCAGTGCTCCCCGACTAGCGGGAGGGCCCCATGAGCAGTTCTTC.

At least ten counts were recorded for this clonotype. This chain uses TRBV11-2 with TRBJ2-7; D possibly matches TRBD1 or TRBD2 (5 bases each). Per the germline V gene, CDR1 is SGHAT and CDR2 is FQNNGV. V lost 6 bases, J lost 0 bases, and 21 bases lay in between. This CDR3 contains 17 residues. The CDR3 protein is CASSQTIGAESSYEQYF. The CDR3 region has the DNA TGTGCCAGCAGTCAAACCATCGGGGCTGAAAGCTCCTACGAGCAGTACTTC. Full variable domain (rest looked up from reference TRBV11-2 and TRBJ2-7): EAGVAQSPRYKIIEKRQSVAFWCNPISGHATLYWYQQILGQGPKLLIQFQNNGVVDDSQLPKDRFSAERLKGVDSTLKIQPAKLEDSAVYLCASSQTIGAESSYEQYFGPGTRLTVT.

This clonotype has at least ten counts. The V gene is TRBV14, the J gene TRBJ1-1; D is perhaps TRBD1 (6 bases). Germline V CDR1 and CDR2: SGHDN, FVKESK. V gave up 4 bases and J gave up 4 bases, with 19 bases separating them. The CDR3 length is 16 residues. The CDR3 DNA is TGTGCCAGCAGCCTTCTACCCCAGGGAGGGGGCACTGAAGCTTTCTTT. Its translation: CASSLLPQGGGTEAFF. The variable domain in full, with the rest retrieved from reference TRBV14 and TRBJ1-1, is EAGVTQFPSHSVIEKGQTVTLRCDPISGHDNLYWYRRVMGKEIKFLLHFVKESKQDESGMPNNRFLAERTGGTYSTLKVQPAELEDSGVYFCASSLLPQGGGTEAFFGQGTRLTVV.